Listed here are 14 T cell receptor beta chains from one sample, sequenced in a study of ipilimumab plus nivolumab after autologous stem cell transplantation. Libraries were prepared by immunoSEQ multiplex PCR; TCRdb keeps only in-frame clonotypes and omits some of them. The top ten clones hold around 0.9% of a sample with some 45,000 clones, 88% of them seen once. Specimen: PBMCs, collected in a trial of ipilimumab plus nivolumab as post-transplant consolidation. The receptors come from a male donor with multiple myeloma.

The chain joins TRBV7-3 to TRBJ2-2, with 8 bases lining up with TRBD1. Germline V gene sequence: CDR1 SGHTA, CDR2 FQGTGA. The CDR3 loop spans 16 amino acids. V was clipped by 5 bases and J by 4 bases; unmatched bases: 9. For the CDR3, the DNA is TGTGCCAGCAGCCCCCGGACAGGGTTTTTCACCGGGGAGCTGTTTTTT. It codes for CASSPRTGFFTGELFF. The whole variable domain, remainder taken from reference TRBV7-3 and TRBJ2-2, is GAGVSQTPSNKVTEKGKYVELRCDPISGHTALYWYRQSLGQGPEFLIYFQGTGAADDSGLPNDRFFAVRPEGSVSTLKIQRTERGDSAVYLCASSPRTGFFTGELFFGEGSRLTVL.

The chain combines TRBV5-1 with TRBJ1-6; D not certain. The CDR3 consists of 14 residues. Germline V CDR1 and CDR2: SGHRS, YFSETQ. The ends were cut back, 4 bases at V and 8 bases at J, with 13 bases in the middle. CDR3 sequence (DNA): TGCGCCAGCAGCCTTCTCATTCAGTATTCACCCCTCCACTTT. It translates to CASSLLIQYSPLHF.

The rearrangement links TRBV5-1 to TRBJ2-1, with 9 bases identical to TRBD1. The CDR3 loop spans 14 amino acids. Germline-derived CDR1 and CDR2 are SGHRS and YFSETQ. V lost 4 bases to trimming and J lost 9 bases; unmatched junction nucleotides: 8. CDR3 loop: CASSPGTGSSEQFF. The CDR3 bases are TGCGCCAGCAGCCCCGGGACAGGGTCCAGTGAGCAGTTCTTC.

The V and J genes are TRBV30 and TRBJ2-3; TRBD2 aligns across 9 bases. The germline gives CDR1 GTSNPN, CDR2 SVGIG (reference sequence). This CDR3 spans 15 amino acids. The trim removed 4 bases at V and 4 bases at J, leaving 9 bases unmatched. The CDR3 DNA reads TGTGCCTGGACTCGTGTAAGCGGGGGGCCAGATACGCAGTATTTT. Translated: CAWTRVSGGPDTQYF.

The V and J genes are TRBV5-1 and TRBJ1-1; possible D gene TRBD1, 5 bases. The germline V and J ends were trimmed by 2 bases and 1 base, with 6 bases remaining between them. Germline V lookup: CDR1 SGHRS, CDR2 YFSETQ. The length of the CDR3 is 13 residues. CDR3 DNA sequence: TGCGCCAGCAGCTTTCAGGGGAACACTGAAGCTTTCTTT. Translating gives CASSFQGNTEAFF.

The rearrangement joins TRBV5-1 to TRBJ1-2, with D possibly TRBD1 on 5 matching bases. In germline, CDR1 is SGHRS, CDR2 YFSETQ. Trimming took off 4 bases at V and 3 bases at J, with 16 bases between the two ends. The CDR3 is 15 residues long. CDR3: CASSPAPGTHYGYTF. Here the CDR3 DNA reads TGCGCCAGCAGCCCGGCCCCGGGGACCCACTATGGCTACACCTTC.

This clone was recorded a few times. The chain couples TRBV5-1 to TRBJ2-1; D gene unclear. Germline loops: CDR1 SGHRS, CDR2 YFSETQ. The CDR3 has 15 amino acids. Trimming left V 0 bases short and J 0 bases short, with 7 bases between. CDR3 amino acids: CASSLGGSSYNEQFF. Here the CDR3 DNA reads TGCGCCAGCAGCTTGGGAGGTAGCTCCTACAATGAGCAGTTCTTC.

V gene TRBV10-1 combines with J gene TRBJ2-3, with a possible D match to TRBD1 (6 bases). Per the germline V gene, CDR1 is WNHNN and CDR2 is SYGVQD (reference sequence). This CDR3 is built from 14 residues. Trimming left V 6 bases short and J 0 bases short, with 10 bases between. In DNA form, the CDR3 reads TGCGCCAGCAGCTCTGACAGGAGCACAGATACGCAGTATTTT. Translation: CASSSDRSTDTQYF.

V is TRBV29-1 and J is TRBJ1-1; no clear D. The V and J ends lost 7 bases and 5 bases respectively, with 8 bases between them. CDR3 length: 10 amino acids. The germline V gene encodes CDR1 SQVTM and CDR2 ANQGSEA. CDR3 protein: CSAAWTEAFF. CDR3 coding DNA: TGCAGCGCCGCATGGACTGAAGCTTTCTTT.

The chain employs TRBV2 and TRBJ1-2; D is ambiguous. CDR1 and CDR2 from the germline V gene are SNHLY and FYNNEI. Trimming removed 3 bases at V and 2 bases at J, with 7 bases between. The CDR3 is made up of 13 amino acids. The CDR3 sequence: CASSDRQNYGYTF. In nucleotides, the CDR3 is TGTGCCAGCAGTGATCGGCAGAACTATGGCTACACCTTC.

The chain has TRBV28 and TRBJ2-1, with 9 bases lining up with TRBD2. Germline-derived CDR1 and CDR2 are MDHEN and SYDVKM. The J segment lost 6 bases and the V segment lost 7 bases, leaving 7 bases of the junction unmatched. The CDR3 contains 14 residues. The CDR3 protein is CASTFSGRGNEQFF. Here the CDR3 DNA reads TGTGCCAGCACGTTTAGCGGGAGAGGCAATGAGCAGTTCTTC. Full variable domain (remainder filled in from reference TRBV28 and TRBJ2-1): DVKVTQSSRYLVKRTGEKVFLECVQDMDHENMFWYRQDPGLGLRLIYFSYDVKMKEKGDIPEGYSVSREKKERFSLILESASTNQTSMYLCASTFSGRGNEQFFGPGTRLTVL.

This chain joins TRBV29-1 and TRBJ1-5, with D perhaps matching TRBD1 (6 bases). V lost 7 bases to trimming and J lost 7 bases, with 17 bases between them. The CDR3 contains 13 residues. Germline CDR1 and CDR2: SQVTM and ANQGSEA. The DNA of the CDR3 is TGCAGCGCTCTAACAGGGCTGGGGCAGCCCCAGCATTTT. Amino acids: CSALTGLGQPQHF.

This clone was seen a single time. The CDR3 DNA sequence: TGTGCCAGCTATGCGAACCAGGGGAACACTGAAGCTTTCTTT. This encodes CASYANQGNTEAFF. The chain couples TRBV7-2 to TRBJ1-1; possible D gene TRBD1, 5 bases. The CDR3 totals 14 residues. Per germline, CDR1 SGHTA and CDR2 FQGNSA. Trimming left V 8 bases short and J 1 base short, with 14 bases between.

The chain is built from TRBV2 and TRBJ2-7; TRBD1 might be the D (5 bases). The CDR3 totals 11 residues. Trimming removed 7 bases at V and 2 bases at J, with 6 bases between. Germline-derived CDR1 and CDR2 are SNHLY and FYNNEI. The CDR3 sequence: CASTGPYEQYF. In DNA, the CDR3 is TGTGCCAGCACAGGGCCCTACGAGCAGTACTTC. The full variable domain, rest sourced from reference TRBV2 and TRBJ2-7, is EPEVTQTPSHQVTQMGQEVILRCVPISNHLYFYWYRQILGQKVEFLVSFYNNEISEKSEIFDDQFSVERPDGSNFTLKIRSTKLEDSAMYFCASTGPYEQYFGPGTRLTVT.